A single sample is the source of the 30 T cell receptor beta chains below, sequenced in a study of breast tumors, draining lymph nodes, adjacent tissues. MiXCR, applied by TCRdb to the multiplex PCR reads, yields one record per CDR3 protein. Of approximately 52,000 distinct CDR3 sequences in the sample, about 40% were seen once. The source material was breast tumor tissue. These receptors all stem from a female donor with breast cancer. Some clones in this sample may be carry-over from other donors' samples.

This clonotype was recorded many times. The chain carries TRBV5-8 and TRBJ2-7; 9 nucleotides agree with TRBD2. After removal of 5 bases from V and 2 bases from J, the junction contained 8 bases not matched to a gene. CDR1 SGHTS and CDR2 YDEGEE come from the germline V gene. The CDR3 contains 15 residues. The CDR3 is CASSLSGSFPYEQYF. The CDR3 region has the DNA TGTGCCAGCAGTCTTAGCGGGAGTTTCCCCTACGAGCAGTACTTC.

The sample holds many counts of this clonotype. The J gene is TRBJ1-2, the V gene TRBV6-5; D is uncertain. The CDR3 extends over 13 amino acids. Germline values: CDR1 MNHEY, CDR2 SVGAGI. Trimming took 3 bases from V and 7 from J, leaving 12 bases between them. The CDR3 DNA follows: TGTGCCAGCAGTTATAAGATAACCGGTGGCTACACCTTC. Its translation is CASSYKITGGYTF.

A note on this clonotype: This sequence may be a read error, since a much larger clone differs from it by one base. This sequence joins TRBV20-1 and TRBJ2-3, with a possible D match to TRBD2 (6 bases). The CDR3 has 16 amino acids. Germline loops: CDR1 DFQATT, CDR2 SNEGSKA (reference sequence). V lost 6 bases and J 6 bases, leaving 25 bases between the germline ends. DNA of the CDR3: TGCAGTGCCCATAGTGATAGCGGATCAGCACCGGATACGCAGTATTTT. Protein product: CSAHSDSGSAPDTQYF.

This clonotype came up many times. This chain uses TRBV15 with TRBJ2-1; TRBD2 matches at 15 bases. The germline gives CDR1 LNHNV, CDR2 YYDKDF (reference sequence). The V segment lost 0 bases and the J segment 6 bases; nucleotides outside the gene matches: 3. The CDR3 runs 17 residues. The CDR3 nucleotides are TGTGCCACCAGCAGAGATCGGACTAGCGGGAGGGCCAATGAGCAGTTCTTC. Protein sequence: CATSRDRTSGRANEQFF.

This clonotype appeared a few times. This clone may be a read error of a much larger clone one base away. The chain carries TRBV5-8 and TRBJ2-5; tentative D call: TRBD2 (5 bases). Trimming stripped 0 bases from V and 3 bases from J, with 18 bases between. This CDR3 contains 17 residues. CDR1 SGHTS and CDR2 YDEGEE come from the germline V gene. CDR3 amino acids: CASSLGRAPRHEETQYF. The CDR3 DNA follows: TGTGCCAGCAGCTTGGGGCGGGCACCCAGGCATGAAGAGACCCAGTACTTC.

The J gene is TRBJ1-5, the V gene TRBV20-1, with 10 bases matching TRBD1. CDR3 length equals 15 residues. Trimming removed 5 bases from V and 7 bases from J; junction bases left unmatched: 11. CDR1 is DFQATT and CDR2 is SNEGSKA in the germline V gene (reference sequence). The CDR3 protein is CSAPRTGGPWQPQHF. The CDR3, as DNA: TGCAGTGCTCCGAGGACAGGGGGGCCGTGGCAGCCCCAGCATTTT.

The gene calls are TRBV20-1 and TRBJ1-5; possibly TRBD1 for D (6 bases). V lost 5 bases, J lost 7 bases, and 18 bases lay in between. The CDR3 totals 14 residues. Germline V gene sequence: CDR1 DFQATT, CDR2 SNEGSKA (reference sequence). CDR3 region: CSASQGSDVQPQHF. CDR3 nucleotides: TGCAGTGCTTCTCAGGGGAGCGACGTCCAGCCCCAGCATTTT.

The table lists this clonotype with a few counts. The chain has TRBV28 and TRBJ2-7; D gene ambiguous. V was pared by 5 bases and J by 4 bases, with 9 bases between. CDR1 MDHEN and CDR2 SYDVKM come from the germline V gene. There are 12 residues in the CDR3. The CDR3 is CASSLNSYEQYF. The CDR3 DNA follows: TGTGCCAGCAGTCTCAACAGTTACGAGCAGTACTTC. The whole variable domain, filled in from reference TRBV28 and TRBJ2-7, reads DVKVTQSSRYLVKRTGEKVFLECVQDMDHENMFWYRQDPGLGLRLIYFSYDVKMKEKGDIPEGYSVSREKKERFSLILESASTNQTSMYLCASSLNSYEQYFGPGTRLTVT.

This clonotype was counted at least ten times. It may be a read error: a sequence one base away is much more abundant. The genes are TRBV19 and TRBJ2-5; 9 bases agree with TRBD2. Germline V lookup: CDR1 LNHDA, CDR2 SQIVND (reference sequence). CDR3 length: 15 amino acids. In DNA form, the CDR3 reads TGTGCCGGTAGTATGGGTAGCGGGAGTCTGGAGACCCAGTACTTC. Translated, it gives CAGSMGSGSLETQYF.

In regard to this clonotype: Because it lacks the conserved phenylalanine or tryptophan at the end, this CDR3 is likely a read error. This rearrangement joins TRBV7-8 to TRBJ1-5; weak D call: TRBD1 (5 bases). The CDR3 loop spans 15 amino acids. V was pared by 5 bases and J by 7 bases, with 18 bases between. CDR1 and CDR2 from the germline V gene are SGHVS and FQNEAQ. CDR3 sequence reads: CASSPGRGPRQPQHL. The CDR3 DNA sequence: TGTGCCAGCAGCCCGGGGCGGGGCCCCAGACAGCCCCAGCATCTT.

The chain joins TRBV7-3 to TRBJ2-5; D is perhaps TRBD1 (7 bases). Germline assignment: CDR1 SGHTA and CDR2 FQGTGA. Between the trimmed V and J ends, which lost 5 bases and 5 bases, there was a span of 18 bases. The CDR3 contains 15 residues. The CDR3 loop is CASSVDRDSWETQYF. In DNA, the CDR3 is TGTGCCAGCAGCGTAGACAGGGACTCTTGGGAGACCCAGTACTTC.

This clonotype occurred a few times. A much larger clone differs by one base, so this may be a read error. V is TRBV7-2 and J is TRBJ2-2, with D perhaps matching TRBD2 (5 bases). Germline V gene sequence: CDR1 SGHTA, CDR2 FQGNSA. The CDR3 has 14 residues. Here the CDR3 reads CASSLGRKTGELVF. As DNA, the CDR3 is TGTGCCAGCAGCTTAGGCCGCAAAACCGGGGAGCTGGTTTTT.

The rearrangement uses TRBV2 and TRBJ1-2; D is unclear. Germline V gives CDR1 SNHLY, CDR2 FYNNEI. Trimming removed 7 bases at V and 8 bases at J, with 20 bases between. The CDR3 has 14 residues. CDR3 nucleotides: TGTGCCAGCATCTACGGGAGGGCCGGCGCGGGCTACACCTTC. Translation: CASIYGRAGAGYTF.

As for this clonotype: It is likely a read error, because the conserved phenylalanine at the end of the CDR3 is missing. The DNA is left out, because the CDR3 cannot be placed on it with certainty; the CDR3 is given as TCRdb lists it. The CDR3 loop reads CASNRDSFSGNTIYL. This chain joins TRBV6-6 and TRBJ1-3; the DNA was not used to check the table's D call, TRBD1. The CDR3 sequence runs 15 residues, both termini included. Germline V CDR1 and CDR2: MNHNY, SVGAGI (reference sequence).

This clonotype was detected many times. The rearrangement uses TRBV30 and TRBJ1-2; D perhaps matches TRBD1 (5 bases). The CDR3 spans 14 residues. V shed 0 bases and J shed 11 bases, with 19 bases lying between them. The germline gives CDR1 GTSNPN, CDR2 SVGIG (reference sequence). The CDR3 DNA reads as TGTGCCTGGAGTGTCCCCTTAGACAGCCAGGATTACACCTTC. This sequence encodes CAWSVPLDSQDYTF.

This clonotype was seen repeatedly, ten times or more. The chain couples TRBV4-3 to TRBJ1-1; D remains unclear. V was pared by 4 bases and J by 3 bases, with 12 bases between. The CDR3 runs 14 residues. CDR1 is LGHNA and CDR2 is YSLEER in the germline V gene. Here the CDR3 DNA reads TGCGCCAGCAGCCCACTCGCAACCGACACTGAAGCTTTCTTT. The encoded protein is CASSPLATDTEAFF.

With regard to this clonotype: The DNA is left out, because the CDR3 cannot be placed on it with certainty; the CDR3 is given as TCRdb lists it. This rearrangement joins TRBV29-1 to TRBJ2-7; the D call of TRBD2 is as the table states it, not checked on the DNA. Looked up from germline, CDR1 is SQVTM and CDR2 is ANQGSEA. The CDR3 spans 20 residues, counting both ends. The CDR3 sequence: CSFYICNAPPGLLSPYEQYF.

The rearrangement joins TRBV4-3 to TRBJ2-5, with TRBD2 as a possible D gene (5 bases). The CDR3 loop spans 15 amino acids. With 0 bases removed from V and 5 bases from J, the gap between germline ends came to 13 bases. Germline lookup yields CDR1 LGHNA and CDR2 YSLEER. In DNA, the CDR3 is TGCGCCAGCAGCCAAGAGGCTGGTCCGGGGGAGACCCAGTACTTC. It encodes CASSQEAGPGETQYF.

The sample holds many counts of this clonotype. CDR3 in amino acids: CASSQTTGELFF. CDR3 nucleotides: TGTGCCAGCAGCCAGACCACCGGGGAGCTGTTTTTT. The J gene is TRBJ2-2, the V gene TRBV3-1; D gene uncertain. V was pared by 3 bases and J by 4 bases, with 3 bases between. From germline, CDR1 is LGHDT and CDR2 YNNKEL (reference sequence). The CDR3 covers 12 residues.

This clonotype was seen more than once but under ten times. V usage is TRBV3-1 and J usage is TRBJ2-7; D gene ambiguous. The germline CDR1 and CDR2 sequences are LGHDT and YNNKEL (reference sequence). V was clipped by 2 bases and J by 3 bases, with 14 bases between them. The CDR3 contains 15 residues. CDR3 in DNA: TGTGCCAGCAGCCAACTGGGCAGAAAGTACTACGAGCAGTACTTC. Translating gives CASSQLGRKYYEQYF.

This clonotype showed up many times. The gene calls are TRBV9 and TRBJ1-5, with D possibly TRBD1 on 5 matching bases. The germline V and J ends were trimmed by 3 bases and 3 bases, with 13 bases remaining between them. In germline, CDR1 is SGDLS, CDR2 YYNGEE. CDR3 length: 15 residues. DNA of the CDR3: TGTGCCAGCAGCGCCTCTTCAGGGTCCAATCAGCCCCAGCATTTT. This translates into CASSASSGSNQPQHF.

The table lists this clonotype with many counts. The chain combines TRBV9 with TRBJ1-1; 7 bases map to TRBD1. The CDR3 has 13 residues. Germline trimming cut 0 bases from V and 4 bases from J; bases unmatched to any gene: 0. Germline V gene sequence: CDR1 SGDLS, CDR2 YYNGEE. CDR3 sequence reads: CASSVGTGTEAFF. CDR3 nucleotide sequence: TGTGCCAGCAGCGTAGGGACAGGCACTGAAGCTTTCTTT. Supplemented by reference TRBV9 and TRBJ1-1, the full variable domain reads DSGVTQTPKHLITATGQRVTLRCSPRSGDLSVYWYQQSLDQGLQFLIQYYNGEERAKGNILERFSAQQFPDLHSELNLSSLELGDSALYFCASSVGTGTEAFFGQGTRLTVV.

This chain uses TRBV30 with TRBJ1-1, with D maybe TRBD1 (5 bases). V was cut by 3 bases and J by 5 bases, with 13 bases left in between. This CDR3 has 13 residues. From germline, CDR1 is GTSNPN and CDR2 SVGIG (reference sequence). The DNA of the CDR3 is TGTGCCTGGAGACCAGGGCCCGCAACTGAAGCTTTCTTT. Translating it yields CAWRPGPATEAFF.

CDR3 amino acids: CSAHRYAARGYTF. CDR3 DNA: TGCAGTGCTCACAGATACGCAGCGCGGGGCTACACCTTC. V is TRBV20-1 and J is TRBJ1-2; D remains unclear. With 5 bases removed from V and 8 bases from J, the gap between germline ends came to 18 bases. The length of the CDR3 is 13 residues. Germline CDR1 is DFQATT and CDR2 is SNEGSKA (reference sequence).

CDR3 coding DNA: TGTGCCACCAGCAGCTTCGACAGGAACTATGGCTACACCTTC. It codes for CATSSFDRNYGYTF. This chain uses TRBV15 with TRBJ1-2; maybe TRBD1 (6 bases). The germline V gene encodes CDR1 LNHNV and CDR2 YYDKDF (reference sequence). V lost 3 bases to trimming and J lost 2 bases, with 10 bases between them. The CDR3 runs to 14 residues.

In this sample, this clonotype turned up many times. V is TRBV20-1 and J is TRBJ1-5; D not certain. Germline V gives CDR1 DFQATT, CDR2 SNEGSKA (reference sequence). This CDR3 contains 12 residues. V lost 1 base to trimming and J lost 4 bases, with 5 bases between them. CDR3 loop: CSARGDNQPQHF. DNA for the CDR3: TGCAGTGCTAGAGGCGATAATCAGCCCCAGCATTTT.

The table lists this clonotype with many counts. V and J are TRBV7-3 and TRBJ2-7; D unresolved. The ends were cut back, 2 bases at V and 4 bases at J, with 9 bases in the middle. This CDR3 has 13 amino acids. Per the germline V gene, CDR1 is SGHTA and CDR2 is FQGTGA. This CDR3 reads CASSLDEGYEQYF. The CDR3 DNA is TGTGCCAGCAGCTTAGACGAAGGTTACGAGCAGTACTTC.

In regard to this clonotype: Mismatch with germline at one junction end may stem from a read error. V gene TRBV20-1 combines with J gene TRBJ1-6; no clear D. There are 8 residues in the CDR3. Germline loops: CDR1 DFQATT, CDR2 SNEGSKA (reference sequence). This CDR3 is CSDSPPHF. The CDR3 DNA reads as TGCAGTGATAGCCCCCCCCACTTT.

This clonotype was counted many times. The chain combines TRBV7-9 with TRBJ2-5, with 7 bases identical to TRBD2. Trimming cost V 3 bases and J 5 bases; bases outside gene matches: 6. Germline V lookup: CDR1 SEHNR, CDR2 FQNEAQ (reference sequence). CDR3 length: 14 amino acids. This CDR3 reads CASSFNRGEETQYF. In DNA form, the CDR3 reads TGTGCCAGCAGCTTTAACCGGGGGGAGGAGACCCAGTACTTC.

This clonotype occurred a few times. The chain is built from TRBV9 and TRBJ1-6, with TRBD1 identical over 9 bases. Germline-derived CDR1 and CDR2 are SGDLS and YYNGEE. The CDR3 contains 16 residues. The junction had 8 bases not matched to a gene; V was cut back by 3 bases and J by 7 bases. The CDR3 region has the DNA TGTGCCAGCAGCGAGTCGGGGACAGGGTTGAATTCACCCCTCCACTTT. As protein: CASSESGTGLNSPLHF.